Below are 26 T cell receptor beta chains sequenced from a single sample in a study of spatial heterogeneity in lung cancer. Each CDR3 protein is one row after TCRdb ran MiXCR on the 5' RACE reads. The repertoire has about 120,000 distinct CDR3 sequences, approximately 12% of them found once; the top ten carry around a sixth. Stated time point: blood at routine non-recurrence follow-up after resection. Unsorted whole RNA from tumor, nontumor lung or frozen PBMC underwent sequencing. This specimen consisted of PBMCs, obtained at follow-up. The receptors were sampled from a male donor with early-stage non-small cell lung cancer.

The chain is built from TRBV11-1 and TRBJ2-7; either TRBD1 or TRBD2 may supply D (5 bases each). Per the germline V gene, CDR1 is SGHAT and CDR2 is FQDESV (reference sequence). The CDR3 has 15 amino acids. V was trimmed by 2 bases and J by 0 bases, leaving 11 bases between them. The chain's CDR3 is CASSLRRGGSYEQYF. In nucleotides, the CDR3 is TGTGCCAGCAGCTTACGCCGGGGCGGCTCCTACGAGCAGTACTTC.

The V and J genes are TRBV5-8 and TRBJ1-1; D remains unclear. This CDR3 region has 14 residues. Per the germline V gene, CDR1 is SGHTS and CDR2 is YDEGEE. The V gene lost 0 bases and the J gene lost 8 bases, with 14 bases spanning the gap. The CDR3 is CASSLALVLSEAFF. Here the CDR3 DNA reads TGTGCCAGCAGCTTGGCCCTGGTACTCTCCGAAGCTTTCTTT.

In its sample, this clonotype was seen many times. In DNA, the CDR3 is TGCAGCGGAGACAGGGGAGGGGTCAATGAGCAGTTCTTC. The encoded protein is CSGDRGGVNEQFF. This chain uses TRBV29-1 with TRBJ2-1, with D perhaps matching TRBD1 (8 bases). Trimming shortened V by 7 bases and J by 6 bases, and 16 bases separated the two germline ends. The CDR3 loop spans 13 amino acids. The germline V gene has CDR1 SQVTM and CDR2 ANQGSEA.

This clonotype was seen more than once but under ten times. The chain couples TRBV18 to TRBJ2-7, with D perhaps given as TRBD1 or TRBD2 (5 bases each). This CDR3 is 10 amino acids long. The V gene's germline CDR1 is KGHSH and CDR2 LQKENI. Trimming pared 8 bases from V and 5 bases from J, leaving 7 bases between. The CDR3 coding sequence is TGTGCCAGCCGGGGCGACGAGCAGTACTTC. It is translated as CASRGDEQYF.

The CDR3, as DNA: TGTGCCAGCAGCTTCTCAGCGGGCGGGGTGGATACGCAGTATTTT. It is translated as CASSFSAGGVDTQYF. This sequence joins TRBV5-6 and TRBJ2-3, with D tentatively TRBD2 (6 bases). Trimming stripped 2 bases from V and 6 bases from J, with 16 bases between. The CDR3 runs to 15 residues. Germline loops: CDR1 SGHDT, CDR2 YYEEEE.

This clonotype has only a few counts. CDR3 protein: CSAGSGGASDTQYF. The CDR3 region has the DNA TGCAGTGCTGGTAGCGGGGGGGCCTCAGATACGCAGTATTTT. V usage is TRBV20-1 and J usage is TRBJ2-3, with 11 bases identical to TRBD2. V dropped 5 bases and J dropped 4; count of bases not matched to a gene: 5. The length of the CDR3 is 14 residues. The germline CDR1 and CDR2 sequences are DFQATT and SNEGSKA (reference sequence).

This clonotype has a handful of counts. The chain employs TRBV7-2 and TRBJ2-3; 7 bases agree with TRBD2. From germline, CDR1 is SGHTA and CDR2 FQGNSA. The CDR3 spans 14 residues. Trimming removed 10 bases from V and 1 base from J; junction bases left unmatched: 8. This CDR3 reads CATARRGGTDTQYF. As DNA, the CDR3 is TGTGCCACGGCCCGACGGGGGGGCACAGATACGCAGTATTTT.

The V call is TRBV28, the J call TRBJ2-7; the D call may be TRBD1 or TRBD2 (5 bases each). This CDR3 spans 14 amino acids. Germline lookup yields CDR1 MDHEN and CDR2 SYDVKM. Between the trimmed V and J ends, which lost 6 bases and 4 bases, there was a span of 16 bases. CDR3: CASSPLRGWYEQYF. The CDR3 region has the DNA TGTGCCAGCAGCCCTCTCCGGGGCTGGTACGAGCAGTACTTC.

As to this clonotype: At one end the junction does not follow the germline gene, possibly because of a read error. The CDR3 DNA reads TGTGCCAGCAGTCCCGACGGCGCGGGAATTTATGGCTTCACCTTC. Protein sequence: CASSPDGAGIYGFTF. This chain uses TRBV6-5 with TRBJ1-2; D unresolved. The germline V gene encodes CDR1 MNHEY and CDR2 SVGAGI. The CDR3 extends over 15 amino acids.

This clonotype was counted ten times or more. The genes are TRBV9 and TRBJ1-2; 8 positions agree with TRBD1. Germline V gives CDR1 SGDLS, CDR2 YYNGEE. The junction had 8 bases not matched to a gene; V was cut back by 3 bases and J by 4 bases. This CDR3 spans 15 amino acids. DNA of the CDR3: TGTGCCAGCAGCGGGGGACAGGCGGAACTCTATGGCTACACCTTC. As protein: CASSGGQAELYGYTF.

The rearrangement links TRBV28 to TRBJ2-5, with TRBD1 identical over 9 bases. The CDR3 is 15 amino acids. V shed 5 bases, J shed 2 bases, and the junction held 6 bases outside the gene matches. Per germline, CDR1 MDHEN and CDR2 SYDVKM. CDR3 nucleotide sequence: TGTGCCAGCAGTCCGGGACAGGGCAGGCAAGAGACCCAGTACTTC. This encodes CASSPGQGRQETQYF.

The DNA of the CDR3 is TGTGCCAGCAGCTCAGCCGGACAGGCTTGGACAGATACGCAGTATTTT. Residues: CASSSAGQAWTDTQYF. This rearrangement joins TRBV5-4 to TRBJ2-3; the match to TRBD1 covers 7 bases. V lost 3 bases to trimming and J lost 3 bases; unmatched junction nucleotides: 10. Germline V lookup: CDR1 SGHNT, CDR2 YYREEE (reference sequence). The CDR3 has 16 residues.

This clonotype was detected only a few times. The chain combines TRBV7-2 with TRBJ2-5, with a weak D call TRBD1 (5 bases). The CDR3 sequence is 14 residues long. The V gene's germline CDR1 is SGHTA and CDR2 FQGNSA. Trimming pared 2 bases from V and 1 base from J, leaving 8 bases between. The CDR3 DNA is TGTGCCAGCAGCTTAATAAGGGGCCAAGAGACCCAGTACTTC. It yields the protein CASSLIRGQETQYF.

This clonotype was detected only a few times. The chain carries TRBV20-1 and TRBJ2-3; 8 bases agree with TRBD2. V was pared by 4 bases and J by 4 bases, with 10 bases of the junction left unmatched. The CDR3 has 15 amino acids. Germline V gene lookup returns CDR1 DFQATT and CDR2 SNEGSKA (reference sequence). In DNA form, the CDR3 reads TGCAGTGCTAACCATCGACTAGCGTCGGCAGATACGCAGTATTTT. Translated: CSANHRLASADTQYF.

This clonotype was detected many times. The chain has TRBV28 and TRBJ2-2, with 8 bases fitting TRBD1. The germline CDR1 and CDR2 sequences are MDHEN and SYDVKM. The CDR3 consists of 17 residues. Unmatched junction bases numbered 13, after V lost 6 bases and J lost 4 bases. In nucleotides, the CDR3 is TGTGCCAGCAGCTCTGGACAGGGAACCTTCTCCACCGGGGAGCTGTTTTTT. Protein: CASSSGQGTFSTGELFF.

This clonotype was detected a few times. The rearrangement uses TRBV2 and TRBJ2-5; 10 bases agree with TRBD1. Unmatched junction bases numbered 4, after V lost 8 bases and J lost 1 base. Germline values: CDR1 SNHLY, CDR2 FYNNEI. The CDR3 totals 14 residues. The CDR3 here is CASGTGALQETQYF. The CDR3 nucleotides read TGTGCCAGCGGGACAGGGGCCCTCCAAGAGACCCAGTACTTC.

The chain couples TRBV5-5 to TRBJ1-1; TRBD1 matches at 9 bases. Germline V CDR1 and CDR2: SGHKS, YYEKEE (reference sequence). J was trimmed by 3 bases and V by 3 bases; bases with no gene match: 0. The CDR3 has 13 residues. The CDR3 protein is CASSYRGHTEAFF. The CDR3 nucleotides read TGTGCCAGCAGCTACAGGGGGCACACTGAAGCTTTCTTT.

In this sample, this clonotype turned up many times. The chain couples TRBV14 to TRBJ2-3, with TRBD2 matching over 7 bases. Germline CDR1 SGHDN, CDR2 FVKESK. Trimming removed 2 bases from V and 0 bases from J; junction bases left unmatched: 2. The CDR3 length is 15 residues. The DNA for the CDR3 is TGTGCCAGCAGCCAACGACTAGCTAGCACAGATACGCAGTATTTT. Protein: CASSQRLASTDTQYF.

This clonotype was detected ten times or more. The chain recombines TRBV29-1 with TRBJ2-7, with TRBD1 as a possible D gene (5 bases). Trimming took off 3 bases at V and 2 bases at J, with 8 bases between the two ends. This CDR3 has 12 residues. CDR1 SQVTM and CDR2 ANQGSEA come from the germline V gene. CDR3 amino acids: CSVDKGPYEQYF. DNA of the CDR3: TGCAGCGTTGACAAGGGGCCCTACGAGCAGTACTTC.

This clonotype has just a few counts. This chain uses TRBV4-1 with TRBJ1-2; no definite D call. Deletions cut 0 bases from V and 6 bases from J, with 11 bases between. In germline, CDR1 is MGHRA, CDR2 YSYEKL. There are 14 residues in the CDR3. CDR3 region: CASSQEIQKDGYTF. The CDR3 nucleotides read TGCGCCAGCAGCCAAGAGATCCAGAAGGATGGCTACACCTTC.

This clonotype was recorded a few times. The chain couples TRBV20-1 to TRBJ2-7; 7 positions agree with TRBD1. Trimming removed 6 bases from V and 0 bases from J; junction bases left unmatched: 8. This CDR3 contains 14 residues. Germline V gene lookup returns CDR1 DFQATT and CDR2 SNEGSKA (reference sequence). The DNA of the CDR3 is TGCAGTGCCAGAAGGGGGCCATACTCCTACGAGCAGTACTTC. Translating gives CSARRGPYSYEQYF.

This clonotype turned up a few times. The CDR3, as DNA: TGTGCCAGCTCCGGTGGGACAGGGAATGAAAAACTGTTTTTT. Residues: CASSGGTGNEKLFF. The rearrangement joins TRBV18 to TRBJ1-4, with 9 bases that match TRBD1. The CDR3 sequence is 14 residues long. With 6 bases clipped from V and 5 bases from J, the junction kept 4 bases outside the gene matches. Germline V gene data show CDR1 as KGHSH and CDR2 as LQKENI.

V is TRBV10-1 and J is TRBJ2-3, with 9 bases matching TRBD1. The CDR3 totals 16 residues. With 8 bases clipped from V and 4 bases from J, the junction kept 13 bases outside the gene matches. CDR1 and CDR2 (germline): WNHNN, SYGVQD (reference sequence). The CDR3 coding sequence is TGCGCCAGCGGTTGTCTGGGACAGGGACGGGCAGATACGCAGTATTTT. It codes for CASGCLGQGRADTQYF.

This clonotype was detected only a few times. This rearrangement joins TRBV5-1 to TRBJ1-5, with D perhaps matching TRBD1 (6 bases). The germline gives CDR1 SGHRS, CDR2 YFSETQ. The length of the CDR3 is 19 residues. Trimming shortened V by 2 bases and J by 2 bases, and 23 bases separated the two germline ends. The CDR3 loop reads CASSFGPDRLGDGNQPQHF. The DNA for the CDR3 is TGCGCCAGCAGCTTTGGTCCCGACAGGTTGGGGGACGGCAATCAGCCCCAGCATTTT.

The V and J genes are TRBV25-1 and TRBJ1-6, with TRBD1 as a possible D gene (6 bases). CDR1 is MGHDK and CDR2 is SYGVNS in the germline V gene. V was clipped by 4 bases and J by 6 bases, with 10 bases between them. The CDR3 extends over 14 amino acids. The CDR3 DNA follows: TGTGCCAGCAGTGGGAGACAGGCTAATTCACCCCTCCACTTT. Translating gives CASSGRQANSPLHF.

The chain couples TRBV13 to TRBJ1-6, with TRBD1 matching 7 bases. Looked up from germline, CDR1 is PRHDT and CDR2 is FYEKMQ (reference sequence). Trimming removed 5 bases from V and 9 bases from J; junction bases left unmatched: 10. The CDR3 extends over 15 amino acids. The CDR3 DNA follows: TGTGCCAGCAGCCGCCGTGAGGGGGCCGGTTCACCCCTCCACTTT. Protein sequence: CASSRREGAGSPLHF.